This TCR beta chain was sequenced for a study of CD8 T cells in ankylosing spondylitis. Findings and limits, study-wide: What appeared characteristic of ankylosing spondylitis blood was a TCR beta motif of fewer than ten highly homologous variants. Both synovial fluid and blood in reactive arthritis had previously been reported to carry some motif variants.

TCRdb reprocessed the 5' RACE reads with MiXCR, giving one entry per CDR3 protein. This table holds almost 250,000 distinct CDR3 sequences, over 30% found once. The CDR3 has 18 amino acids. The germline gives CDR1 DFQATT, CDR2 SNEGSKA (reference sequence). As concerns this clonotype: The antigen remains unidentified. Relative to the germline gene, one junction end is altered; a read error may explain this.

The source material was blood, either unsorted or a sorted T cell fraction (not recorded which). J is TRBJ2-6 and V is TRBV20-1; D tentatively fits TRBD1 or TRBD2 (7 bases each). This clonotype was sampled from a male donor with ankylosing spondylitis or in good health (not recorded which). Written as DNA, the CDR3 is TGCTGTGCCCAGGCCCCGGGGGGACAGAGCTCTGGGGCCAACGTCCTGACTTTC. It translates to CCAQAPGGQSSGANVLTF.